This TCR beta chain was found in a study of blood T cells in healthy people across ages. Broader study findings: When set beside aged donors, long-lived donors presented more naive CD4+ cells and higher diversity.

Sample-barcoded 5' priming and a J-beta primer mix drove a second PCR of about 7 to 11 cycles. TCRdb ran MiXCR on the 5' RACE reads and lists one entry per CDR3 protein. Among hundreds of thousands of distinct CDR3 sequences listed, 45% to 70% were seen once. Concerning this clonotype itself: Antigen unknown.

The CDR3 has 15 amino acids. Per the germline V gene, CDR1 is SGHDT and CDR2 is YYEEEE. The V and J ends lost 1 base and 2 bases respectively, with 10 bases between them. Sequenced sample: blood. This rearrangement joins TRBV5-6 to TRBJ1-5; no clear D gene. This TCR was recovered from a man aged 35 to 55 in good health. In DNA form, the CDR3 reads TGTGCCAGCAGCTTGAGCATGTTCGGCAATCAGCCCCAGCATTTT. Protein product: CASSLSMFGNQPQHF.